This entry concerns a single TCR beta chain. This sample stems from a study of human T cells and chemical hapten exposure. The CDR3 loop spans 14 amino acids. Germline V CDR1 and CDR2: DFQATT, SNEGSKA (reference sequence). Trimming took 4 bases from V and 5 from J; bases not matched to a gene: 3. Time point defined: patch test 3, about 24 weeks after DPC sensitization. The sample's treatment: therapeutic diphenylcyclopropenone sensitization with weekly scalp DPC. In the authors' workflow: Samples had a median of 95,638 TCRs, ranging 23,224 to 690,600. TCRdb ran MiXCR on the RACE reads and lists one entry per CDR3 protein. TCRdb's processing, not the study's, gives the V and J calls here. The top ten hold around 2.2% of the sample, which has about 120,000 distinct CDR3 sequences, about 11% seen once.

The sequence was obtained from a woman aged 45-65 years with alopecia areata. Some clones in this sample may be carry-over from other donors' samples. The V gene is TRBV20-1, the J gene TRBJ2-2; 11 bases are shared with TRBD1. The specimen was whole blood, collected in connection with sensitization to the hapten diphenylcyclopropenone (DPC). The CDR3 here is CSAKDRGRTGELFF. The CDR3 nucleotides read TGCAGTGCTAAGGACAGGGGGCGTACCGGGGAGCTGTTTTTT.